These 16 T cell receptor beta chains originate from one sample sequenced in a study of CD8+ T cells in alopecia areata. The authors extracted RNA and reverse transcribed it into cDNA as the sequencing template. Sequencing was performed with immunoSEQ multiplex PCR; in TCRdb, only in-frame clones are kept and a portion is missing. This sample carries around 170,000 clones, 51% of them seen once, and the ten largest clones take about a tenth. Treatment: oral pan-JAK inhibitor, 5-10 mg twice daily. The sample here was CD8+ T cells sorted from blood, taken at approximately week 52, from a patient treated with tofacitinib. Receptor source: a human donor with alopecia areata.

On this clone: Being one base from a much bigger clone, this may be a read error. This specimen includes other DNA sequences encoding the same CDR3. This chain connects TRBV6-5 to TRBJ2-7, with unresolved D. The V and J ends lost 6 bases and 3 bases respectively, with 3 bases between them. Germline V CDR1 and CDR2: MNHEY, SVGAGI. The CDR3 sequence is 10 residues long. For the CDR3, the DNA is TGTGCCAGCAGGGACTACGAGCAGTACTTC. Translated: CASRDYEQYF.

The rearrangement joins TRBV30 to TRBJ2-7; D unresolved. Trimming shortened V by 0 bases and J by 3 bases, and 6 bases separated the two germline ends. From germline, CDR1 is GTSNPN and CDR2 SVGIG (reference sequence). The CDR3 loop spans 12 amino acids. Written as DNA, the CDR3 is TGTGCCTGGAGTGTCACCAGCTACGAGCAGTACTTC. Its protein product is CAWSVTSYEQYF. The whole variable domain, filled in from reference TRBV30 and TRBJ2-7, reads SQTIHQWPATLVQPVGSPLSLECTVEGTSNPNLYWYRQAAGRGLQLLFYSVGIGQISSEVPQNLSASRPQDRQFILSSKKLLLSDSGFYLCAWSVTSYEQYFGPGTRLTVT.

The chain joins TRBV20-1 to TRBJ1-1; no clear D. The V end was cut by 0 bases, the J end by 11 bases, with 7 bases between. Germline V gene lookup returns CDR1 DFQATT and CDR2 SNEGSKA (reference sequence). This CDR3 is built from 10 residues. CDR3: CSARDVRAFF. The CDR3 nucleotides are TGCAGTGCTAGAGACGTGAGGGCTTTCTTT.

The chain uses TRBV27 and TRBJ1-2; D uncertain. Per germline, CDR1 MNHEY and CDR2 SMNVEV (reference sequence). The CDR3 consists of 12 residues. Deletions cut 2 bases from V and 8 bases from J, with 9 bases between. CDR3: CASSLSGRGYTF. The CDR3 DNA is TGTGCCAGCAGTTTAAGCGGGAGGGGCTACACCTTC.

This clone occurred a few times. V is TRBV14 and J is TRBJ2-5; no reliable D call. Germline values: CDR1 SGHDN, CDR2 FVKESK. V shed 0 bases and J shed 7 bases, with 12 bases lying between them. The CDR3 extends over 14 amino acids. The CDR3 bases are TGTGCCAGCAGCCAAGAATCGGGTTACGGGACCCAGTACTTC. Amino acids: CASSQESGYGTQYF.

The rearrangement uses TRBV5-1 and TRBJ2-7, with 8 bases matching TRBD1. Germline V gene lookup returns CDR1 SGHRS and CDR2 YFSETQ. The CDR3 spans 15 residues. Trimming at V came to 0 bases and at J to 2 bases, leaving 4 bases not matched to a gene. The DNA for the CDR3 is TGCGCCAGCAGCTTGGAGTGGGACAGGACCTACGAGCAGTACTTC. Its translation is CASSLEWDRTYEQYF.

The chain has TRBV2 and TRBJ2-1; D is ambiguous. CDR3 length: 12 amino acids. Germline CDR1 is SNHLY and CDR2 is FYNNEI. The V end was cut by 4 bases, the J end by 8 bases, with 9 bases between. CDR3 region: CASSAYRDEQFF. The CDR3 bases are TGTGCCAGCAGTGCTTATCGGGATGAGCAGTTCTTC.

The J gene is TRBJ2-6, the V gene TRBV30, with D perhaps assigned TRBD1 or TRBD2 (6 bases each). CDR1 is GTSNPN, CDR2 SVGIG, per germline (reference sequence). This CDR3 contains 18 residues. The ends were cut back, 4 bases at V and 0 bases at J, with 19 bases in the middle. The chain's CDR3 is CAWTPGGSLFSGANVLTF. The CDR3 DNA sequence: TGTGCCTGGACTCCCGGGGGCAGCTTGTTCTCTGGGGCCAACGTCCTGACTTTC.

The sample holds a few counts of this clone. The chain uses TRBV29-1 and TRBJ2-1; TRBD2 matches at 8 bases. CDR3 length equals 16 residues. V dropped 4 bases and J dropped 0; count of bases not matched to a gene: 8. In germline, CDR1 is SQVTM, CDR2 ANQGSEA. For the CDR3, the DNA is TGCAGCGTTGTTGGTAGCGGGGCTCCCTCCTACAATGAGCAGTTCTTC. Its protein is CSVVGSGAPSYNEQFF.

This clone has just a few counts. The V and J genes are TRBV28 and TRBJ1-2, with a tentative D call TRBD1 (6 bases). The germline V gene encodes CDR1 MDHEN and CDR2 SYDVKM. The CDR3 consists of 13 residues. Trimming removed 4 bases at V and 3 bases at J, with 9 bases between. CDR3 nucleotide sequence: TGTGCCAGCAGTTACAGGGACTACTATGGCTACACCTTC. Protein: CASSYRDYYGYTF.

V usage is TRBV30 and J usage is TRBJ1-5; D unresolved. Germline CDR1 and CDR2: GTSNPN and SVGIG (reference sequence). The V end lost 4 bases, the J end lost 0 bases, and 10 bases lay between the germline ends. CDR3 size: 14 residues. This CDR3 reads CAWNDGYSNQPQHF. The CDR3 DNA sequence: TGTGCCTGGAACGACGGTTATAGCAATCAGCCCCAGCATTTT.

This clone has only a few counts. The chain links TRBV5-1 to TRBJ2-1; 8 bases map to TRBD1. The ends lost 4 bases at V and 4 bases at J; junction bases unmatched: 7. The CDR3 length is 15 residues. Germline CDR1 and CDR2: SGHRS and YFSETQ. The CDR3 DNA sequence: TGCGCCAGCAGCCCTGGACAGGGAGCATACAATGAGCAGTTCTTC. Its protein product is CASSPGQGAYNEQFF. Full variable domain (rest looked up from reference TRBV5-1 and TRBJ2-1): KAGVTQTPRYLIKTRGQQVTLSCSPISGHRSVSWYQQTPGQGLQFLFEYFSETQRNKGNFPGRFSGRQFSNSRSEMNVSTLELGDSALYLCASSPGQGAYNEQFFGPGTRLTVL.

The rearrangement links TRBV5-4 to TRBJ2-7, with D perhaps matching TRBD1 (6 bases). CDR3 length equals 14 residues. The germline V and J ends were trimmed by 4 bases and 2 bases, with 13 bases remaining between them. Germline V gene data show CDR1 as SGHNT and CDR2 as YYREEE (reference sequence). CDR3: CASSPFRGAYEQYF. The CDR3 nucleotides read TGTGCCAGCAGCCCTTTCAGGGGCGCCTACGAGCAGTACTTC.

Here the CDR3 reads CASGRQIQETQYF. The CDR3 DNA is TGTGCCAGCGGTCGACAAATACAAGAGACCCAGTACTTC. The genes are TRBV6-6 and TRBJ2-5; D gene uncertain. CDR1 is MNHNY, CDR2 SVGAGI, per germline (reference sequence). The CDR3 totals 13 residues. Trimming took 8 bases from V and 2 from J, leaving 12 bases between them.

The chain is built from TRBV7-2 and TRBJ2-7; tentative D call: TRBD2 (5 bases). Trimming cost V 4 bases and J 4 bases, with 11 bases left between them. There are 13 residues in the CDR3. The germline V gene has CDR1 SGHTA and CDR2 FQGNSA. The CDR3: CASSYGGGYEQYF. For the CDR3, the DNA is TGTGCCAGCAGCTACGGAGGCGGGTACGAGCAGTACTTC.

V and J are TRBV27 and TRBJ2-7, with a possible D match to TRBD1 (6 bases). This CDR3 contains 14 residues. Per germline, CDR1 MNHEY and CDR2 SMNVEV (reference sequence). Deletions cut 4 bases from V and 5 bases from J, with 15 bases between. The DNA of the CDR3 is TGTGCCAGCAGTTGGGCAGGGGAGACTGACGAGCAGTACTTC. Protein product: CASSWAGETDEQYF.